Listed here are 6 T cell receptor beta chains from one sample, sequenced in a study of blood T cell repertoires in COVID-19. The table came from immunoSEQ multiplex PCR; TCRdb's copy has only in-frame clones and leaves some out. Of about 180,000 clones detected, under 85% appear once; the ten largest clones hold more than 8%. Sequenced input: peripheral blood. The source is a woman at least 80 years old with acute or convalescent COVID-19.

J is TRBJ1-1 and V is TRBV3-1 (or the pseudogene TRBV3-2); 10 bases are shared with TRBD1. Germline CDR1 LGHDT, CDR2 YNNKEL (reference sequence). The CDR3 is 15 residues long. With V trimmed by 0 bases and J by 5 bases, 3 bases remained unmatched. Written as DNA, the CDR3 is TGTGCCAGCAGCCAAGAAGGACAGGGGGTGACTGAAGCTTTCTTT. As protein: CASSQEGQGVTEAFF.

The genes are TRBV7-9 and TRBJ1-3; D uncertain. Trimming shortened V by 4 bases and J by 0 bases, and 7 bases separated the two germline ends. In germline, CDR1 is SEHNR, CDR2 FQNEAQ (reference sequence). The CDR3 is 14 residues long. The CDR3 DNA follows: TGTGCCAGCAGCTCTTACAGCTCTGGAAACACCATATATTTT. Translated: CASSSYSSGNTIYF.

The chain links TRBV10-3 to TRBJ2-1, with 7 bases matching TRBD2. Trimming at V came to 4 bases and at J to 0 bases, leaving 18 bases not matched to a gene. The CDR3 has 20 residues. Germline CDR1 is ENHRY and CDR2 is SYGVKD. Written as DNA, the CDR3 is TGTGCCATCAGTGCCCTCGGGGCTAGCGGACTTTCGAGCTCCTACAATGAGCAGTTCTTC. Its translation: CAISALGASGLSSSYNEQFF.

The V gene is TRBV5-4, the J gene TRBJ2-1; 10 bases align to TRBD2. With V trimmed by 6 bases and J by 4 bases, 4 bases remained unmatched. The germline gives CDR1 SGHNT, CDR2 YYREEE (reference sequence). This CDR3 contains 14 residues. The CDR3 bases are TGTGCCAGCACCGCAGCGGGAGGGTACAATGAGCAGTTCTTC. It encodes CASTAAGGYNEQFF.

With regard to this clone: The germline gene is not matched at one end of the junction; a read error may be the cause. The V call is TRBV2, the J call TRBJ1-3, with no clear D. CDR1 and CDR2 (germline): SNHLY, FYNNEI. The CDR3 loop spans 13 amino acids. CDR3 in amino acids: CASSEGPGNTIYF. In nucleotides, the CDR3 is TGTGCCAGCAGTGAAGGCCCTGGCAACACCATATATTTT.

This chain connects TRBV19 to TRBJ1-5; TRBD1 is a possible D gene (5 bases). CDR3 size: 15 residues. CDR1 is LNHDA and CDR2 is SQIVND in the germline V gene (reference sequence). The V end lost 1 base, the J end lost 9 bases, and 16 bases lay between the germline ends. CDR3 loop: CASSIGGGDQGPQHF. In DNA form, the CDR3 reads TGTGCCAGTAGTATAGGGGGGGGAGATCAAGGGCCCCAGCATTTT. Supplemented by reference TRBV19 and TRBJ1-5, the full variable domain reads DGGITQSPKYLFRKEGQNVTLSCEQNLNHDAMYWYRQDPGQGLRLIYYSQIVNDFQKGDIAEGYSVSREKKESFPLTVTSAQKNPTAFYLCASSIGGGDQGPQHFGDGTRLSIL.